Sequencing of this T cell receptor (beta chain) was carried out in a study of T cell responses to AZD1222 COVID-19 vaccine. Points from the study as a whole: The study found Spike-specific TCR breadth and depth rose after two AZD1222 doses. Per reports, nearly half of all spike-specific TCRs target regions that are unmutated in variants.

About this clone: The antigen is unknown.

TCRdb's table, derived via immunoSEQ multiplex PCR, lists solely in-frame clones and lacks some. The repertoire has 150,000 to 190,000 clones, 80% to 90% of them found once; the top ten carry under 8%. Germline V lookup: CDR1 SNHLY, CDR2 FYNNEI. The CDR3 contains 14 residues. J lost 8 bases, V lost 5 bases, and 3 bases had no gene match. The sequencing used peripheral blood, collected after recovery from COVID-19. This receptor was taken from an adult who had recovered from COVID-19. The rearrangement uses TRBV2 and TRBJ2-1; 13 bases line up with TRBD2. The CDR3 DNA follows: TGTGCCAGCAGTTGGACTAGCGGGAGAGATGAGCAGTTCTTC. This translates into CASSWTSGRDEQFF.